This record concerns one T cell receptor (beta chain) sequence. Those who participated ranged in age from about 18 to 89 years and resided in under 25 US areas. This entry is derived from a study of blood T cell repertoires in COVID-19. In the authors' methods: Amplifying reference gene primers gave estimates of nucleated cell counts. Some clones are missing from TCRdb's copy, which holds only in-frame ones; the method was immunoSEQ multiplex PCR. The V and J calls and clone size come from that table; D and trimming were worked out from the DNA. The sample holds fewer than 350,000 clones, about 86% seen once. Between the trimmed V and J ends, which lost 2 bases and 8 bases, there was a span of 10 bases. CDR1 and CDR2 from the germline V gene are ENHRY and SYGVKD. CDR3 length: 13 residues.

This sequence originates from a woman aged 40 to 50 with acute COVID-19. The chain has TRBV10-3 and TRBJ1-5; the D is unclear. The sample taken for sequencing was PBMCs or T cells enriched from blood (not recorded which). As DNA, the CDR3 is TGTGCCATCAGTGAGACCCCCGCGGAGCCCCAGCATTTT. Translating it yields CAISETPAEPQHF.